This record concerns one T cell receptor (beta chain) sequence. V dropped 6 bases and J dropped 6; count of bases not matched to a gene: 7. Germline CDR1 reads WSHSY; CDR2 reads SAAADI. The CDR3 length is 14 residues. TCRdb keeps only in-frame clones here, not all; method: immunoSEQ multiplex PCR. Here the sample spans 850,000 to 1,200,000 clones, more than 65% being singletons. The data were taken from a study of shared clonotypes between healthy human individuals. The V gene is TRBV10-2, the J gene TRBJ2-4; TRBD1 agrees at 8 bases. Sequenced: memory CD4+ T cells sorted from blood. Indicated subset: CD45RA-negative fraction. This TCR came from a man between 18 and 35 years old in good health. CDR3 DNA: TGCGCCAGCAGACTCGGACAGGGTCGAAACATTCAGTACTTC. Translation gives CASRLGQGRNIQYF.